The clone carrying this T cell receptor (beta chain) was counted many times. Its antigen is not identified. CDR3 length equals 15 residues. V lost 1 base and J 0 bases, leaving 6 bases between the germline ends. Per the germline V gene, CDR1 is SGHDN and CDR2 is FVKESK. The source of the sample is a study of molecular identifiers for immune sequencing clone quantification. Regarding the study as a whole: Clones above 20 RNA copies contained over 98% of effector molecules and under 1% of naive molecules.

TCRdb re-called the PCR reads through MiXCR, storing one row per CDR3 protein. This table has about 640,000 distinct CDR3 sequences, about 20% appearing once. In the sort, naive CD8 T cells were defined as CD8+CD4-CCR7+CD45RA+. The chain employs TRBV14 and TRBJ1-4; no reliable D call. Sequencing was done on a sample of naive CD8+ T cells from blood, with Jurkat cell RNA spiked in. Subset noted: FACS-sorted CD8+CD4-CCR7+CD45RA+ naive T cells. The TCR was taken from a human donor in good health. Some libraries in this study had Jurkat cell RNA spiked in. The CDR3 region is CASSQGLATNEKLFF. CDR3 in DNA: TGTGCCAGCAGCCAAGGACTTGCAACTAATGAAAAACTGTTTTTT.